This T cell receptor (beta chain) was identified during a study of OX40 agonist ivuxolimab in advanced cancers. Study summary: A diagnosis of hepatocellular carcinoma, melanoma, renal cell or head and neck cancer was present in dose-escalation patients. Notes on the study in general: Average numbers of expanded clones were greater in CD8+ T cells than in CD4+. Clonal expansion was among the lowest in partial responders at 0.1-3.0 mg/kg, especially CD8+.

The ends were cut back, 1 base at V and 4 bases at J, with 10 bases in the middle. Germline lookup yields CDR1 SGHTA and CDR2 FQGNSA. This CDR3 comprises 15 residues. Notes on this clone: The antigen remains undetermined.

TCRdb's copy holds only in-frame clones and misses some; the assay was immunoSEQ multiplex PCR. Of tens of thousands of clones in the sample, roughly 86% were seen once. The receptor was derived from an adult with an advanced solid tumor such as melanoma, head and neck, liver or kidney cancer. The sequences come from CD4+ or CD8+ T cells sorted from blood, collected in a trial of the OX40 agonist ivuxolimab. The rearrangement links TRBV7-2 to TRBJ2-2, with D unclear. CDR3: CASSLEGLGTGELFF. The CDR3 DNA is TGTGCCAGCAGCTTAGAGGGCCTCGGCACCGGGGAGCTGTTTTTT.